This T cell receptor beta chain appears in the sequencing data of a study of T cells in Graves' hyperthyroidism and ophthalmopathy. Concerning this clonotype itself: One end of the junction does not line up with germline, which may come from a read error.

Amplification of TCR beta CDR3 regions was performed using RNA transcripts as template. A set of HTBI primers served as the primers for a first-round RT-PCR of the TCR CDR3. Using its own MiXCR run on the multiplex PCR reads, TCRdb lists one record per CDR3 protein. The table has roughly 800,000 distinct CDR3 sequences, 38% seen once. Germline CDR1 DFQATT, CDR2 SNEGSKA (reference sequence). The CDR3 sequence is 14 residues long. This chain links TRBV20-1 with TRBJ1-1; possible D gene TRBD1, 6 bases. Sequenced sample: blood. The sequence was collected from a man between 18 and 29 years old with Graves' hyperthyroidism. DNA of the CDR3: TGCAGTGCTAGGATCGGGGGGCAGAACACTGAAGCTCTCTTT. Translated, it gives CSARIGGQNTEALF.